This entry describes one T cell receptor beta chain. Its specificity is unknown. With molecular barcodes, quantitative 5'-RACE was used to make the TCR beta libraries. TCRdb used MiXCR to reprocess the 5' RACE reads, holding one entry per CDR3 protein. There are approximately 400,000 distinct CDR3 sequences in the sample; roughly a quarter occur only once, and 0.89% lies in the top ten. The sample originates from a study of CD8 T cells in ankylosing spondylitis. Study outcomes and limitations: Existing reports had already noted some motif variants in reactive arthritis synovial fluid and blood. From matched ankylosing spondylitis synovial fluid, disease-linked clones were reportedly recovered at significantly enriched levels. Characteristic of ankylosing spondylitis blood, it appeared, was a TCR beta motif comprising roughly 8 highly homologous variants.

Germline CDR1 is SGHRS and CDR2 is YFSETQ. Unmatched junction bases numbered 11, after V lost 4 bases and J lost 6 bases. CDR3 length equals 16 residues. V is TRBV5-1 and J is TRBJ1-5, with TRBD1 identical over 9 bases. The TCR originated in a male donor with ankylosing spondylitis. Specimen: blood, either unsorted or a sorted T cell fraction (not recorded which). This CDR3 is CASSPVPGQGFQPQHF. The CDR3 DNA reads TGCGCCAGCAGCCCCGTACCGGGACAGGGCTTTCAGCCCCAGCATTTT.